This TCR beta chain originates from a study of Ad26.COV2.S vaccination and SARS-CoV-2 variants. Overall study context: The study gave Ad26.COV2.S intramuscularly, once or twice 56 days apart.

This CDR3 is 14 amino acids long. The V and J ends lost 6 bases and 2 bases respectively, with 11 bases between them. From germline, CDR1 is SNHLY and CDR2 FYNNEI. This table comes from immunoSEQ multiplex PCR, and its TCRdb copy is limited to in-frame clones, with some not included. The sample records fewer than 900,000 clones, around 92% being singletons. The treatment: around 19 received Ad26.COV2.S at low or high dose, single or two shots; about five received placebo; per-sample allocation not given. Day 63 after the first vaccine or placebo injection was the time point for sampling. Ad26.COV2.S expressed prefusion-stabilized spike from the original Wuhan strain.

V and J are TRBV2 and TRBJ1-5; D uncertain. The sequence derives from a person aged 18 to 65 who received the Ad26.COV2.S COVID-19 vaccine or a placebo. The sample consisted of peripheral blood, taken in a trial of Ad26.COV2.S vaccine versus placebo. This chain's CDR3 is CASREIRGNQPQHF. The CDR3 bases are TGTGCCAGCAGGGAAATAAGAGGCAATCAGCCCCAGCATTTT.